Following are 27 T cell receptor beta chains from one sample sequenced in a study of blood T cell repertoires in COVID-19. Sequencing used immunoSEQ multiplex PCR; TCRdb keeps in-frame clones, though not all of them. The data contain 110,000 to 150,000 clones, about 84% of them singletons. The sample consisted of peripheral blood. Source of these receptors: a woman at least 80 years old in a cohort sampled during active or convalescent COVID-19.

The chain uses TRBV20-1 and TRBJ1-3, with D hard to call. V was shortened by 3 bases and J by 0 bases, with 9 bases between the two germline ends. Germline V lookup: CDR1 DFQATT, CDR2 SNEGSKA (reference sequence). The CDR3 length is 14 residues. Here the CDR3 reads CSASLTSSGNTIYF. The CDR3 DNA reads TGCAGTGCTAGTCTTACGAGCTCTGGAAACACCATATATTTT.

This rearrangement joins TRBV7-8 to TRBJ1-5; D is undetermined. CDR1 and CDR2 (germline): SGHVS, FQNEAQ. The CDR3 loop spans 14 amino acids. V lost 2 bases to trimming and J lost 5 bases, with 10 bases between them. CDR3 DNA: TGTGCCAGCAGCTTAAACAGAGATTATCAGCCCCAGCATTTT. Protein sequence: CASSLNRDYQPQHF.

V and J are TRBV4-1 and TRBJ1-1; TRBD1 aligns across 7 bases. The CDR3 is made up of 14 amino acids. After removal of 1 base from V and 3 bases from J, the junction contained 2 bases not matched to a gene. Germline V lookup: CDR1 MGHRA, CDR2 YSYEKL. In DNA form, the CDR3 reads TGCGCCAGCAGCCAAGCAGGGGGTTACACTGAAGCTTTCTTT. Protein product: CASSQAGGYTEAFF.

V is TRBV5-1 and J is TRBJ1-4, with D unresolved. The CDR3 is 14 residues long. Looked up from germline, CDR1 is SGHRS and CDR2 is YFSETQ. Trimming took 3 bases from V and 2 from J, leaving 8 bases between them. CDR3 loop: CASSSAGTNEKLFF. The CDR3 bases are TGCGCCAGCAGCTCTGCCGGTACTAATGAAAAACTGTTTTTT. Full variable domain (rest looked up from reference TRBV5-1 and TRBJ1-4): KAGVTQTPRYLIKTRGQQVTLSCSPISGHRSVSWYQQTPGQGLQFLFEYFSETQRNKGNFPGRFSGRQFSNSRSEMNVSTLELGDSALYLCASSSAGTNEKLFFGSGTQLSVL.

This clone was picked up one time. DNA of the CDR3: TGTGCCAGCAGCCGAAAGAGGACAGGGGTAAATCAGCCCCAGCATTTT. Translated: CASSRKRTGVNQPQHF. V is TRBV7-8 and J is TRBJ1-5; 9 nucleotides line up with TRBD1. Unmatched junction bases numbered 9, after V lost 5 bases and J lost 4 bases. This CDR3 has 16 residues. CDR1 SGHVS and CDR2 FQNEAQ come from the germline V gene. The variable domain in full, with the rest retrieved from reference TRBV7-8 and TRBJ1-5, is GAGVSQSPRYKVAKRGQDVALRCDPISGHVSLFWYQQALGQGPEFLTYFQNEAQLDKSGLPSDRFFAERPEGSVSTLKIQRTQQEDSAVYLCASSRKRTGVNQPQHFGDGTRLSIL.

The chain has TRBV19 and TRBJ1-5, with D uncertain. Between the trimmed V and J ends, which lost 2 bases and 7 bases, there was a span of 6 bases. Germline loops: CDR1 LNHDA, CDR2 SQIVND (reference sequence). The length of the CDR3 is 12 residues. DNA for the CDR3: TGTGCCAGTAGTATATTCCTGCAGCCCCAGCATTTT. Protein sequence: CASSIFLQPQHF.

CDR3 coding DNA: TGCGCCAGCAGCCGCTACCAGGACAGGGCTGGAAACACCATATATTTT. Its translation is CASSRYQDRAGNTIYF. The J gene is TRBJ1-3, the V gene TRBV4-1; TRBD1 agrees at 8 bases. Germline-derived CDR1 and CDR2 are MGHRA and YSYEKL. This CDR3 comprises 16 residues. V gave up 4 bases and J gave up 2 bases; unmatched junction bases: 7.

J is TRBJ1-2 and V is TRBV28; D is unclear. Per germline, CDR1 MDHEN and CDR2 SYDVKM. The CDR3 loop spans 12 amino acids. The ends were cut back, 4 bases at V and 5 bases at J, with 8 bases in the middle. CDR3 DNA sequence: TGTGCCAGCAGTTCCGGGATTTATGGCTACACCTTC. This sequence encodes CASSSGIYGYTF.

The chain joins TRBV10-3 to TRBJ2-7; a weak D match, TRBD2 (6 bases). Trimming stripped 7 bases from V and 7 bases from J, with 20 bases between. Germline CDR1 is ENHRY and CDR2 is SYGVKD. The CDR3 loop spans 14 amino acids. CDR3 in amino acids: CAITPHGGIREQYF. DNA for the CDR3: TGTGCCATCACCCCTCACGGCGGGATACGTGAGCAGTACTTC.

The DNA of the CDR3 is TGTGCCAGCAGTTATCTGTCAGGGTATGGCTACACCTTC. Residues: CASSYLSGYGYTF. This rearrangement joins TRBV6-5 to TRBJ1-2, with D possibly being TRBD1 (5 bases). Trimming left V 3 bases short and J 5 bases short, with 10 bases between. Looked up from germline, CDR1 is MNHEY and CDR2 is SVGAGI. This CDR3 spans 13 amino acids.

J is TRBJ2-2 and V is TRBV7-3; D is perhaps TRBD2 (5 bases). The CDR3 has 15 residues. The germline gives CDR1 SGHTA, CDR2 FQGTGA. Trimming shortened V by 1 base and J by 5 bases, and 11 bases separated the two germline ends. Here the CDR3 DNA reads TGTGCCAGCAGCTTAAGTTCCCCGGGGACCGGGGAGCTGTTTTTT. It translates to CASSLSSPGTGELFF.

V gene TRBV27 combines with J gene TRBJ1-3; D remains ambiguous. V was cut by 4 bases and J by 0 bases, with 7 bases left in between. Germline V gene lookup returns CDR1 MNHEY and CDR2 SMNVEV (reference sequence). This CDR3 has 14 amino acids. The DNA for the CDR3 is TGTGCCAGCAGTTCTTTCCGCTCTGGAAACACCATATATTTT. It translates to CASSSFRSGNTIYF.

The V call is TRBV7-9, the J call TRBJ2-5; a possible D gene is TRBD1 (6 bases). The CDR3 is 14 amino acids. V was pared by 2 bases and J by 1 base, with 8 bases between. Germline CDR1 SEHNR, CDR2 FQNEAQ (reference sequence). CDR3 coding DNA: TGTGCCAGCAGCTTAACAGGGATCCAAGAGACCCAGTACTTC. Its translation: CASSLTGIQETQYF.

The genes are TRBV28 and TRBJ2-6, with D tentatively TRBD2 (6 bases). V shed 6 bases and J shed 4 bases, with 10 bases lying between them. The CDR3 has 14 amino acids. Germline CDR1 reads MDHEN; CDR2 reads SYDVKM. CDR3 loop: CASSGGTGANVLTF. CDR3 DNA sequence: TGTGCCAGCAGCGGGGGAACGGGGGCCAACGTCCTGACTTTC.

The chain carries TRBV18 and TRBJ1-2, with D perhaps TRBD1 (6 bases). The CDR3 loop spans 17 amino acids. Germline V gene sequence: CDR1 KGHSH, CDR2 LQKENI. V lost 0 bases and J lost 5, with 19 bases in between. The CDR3, as DNA: TGTGCCAGCTCACCACCGGGGGTTCCAGGGGTTGAATATGGCTACACCTTC. Its translation is CASSPPGVPGVEYGYTF. The whole variable domain, remainder taken from reference TRBV18 and TRBJ1-2, is NAGVMQNPRHLVRRRGQEARLRCSPMKGHSHVYWYRQLPEEGLKFMVYLQKENIIDESGMPKERFSAEFPKEGPSILRIQQVVRGDSAAYFCASSPPGVPGVEYGYTFGSGTRLTVV.

The rearrangement joins TRBV5-1 to TRBJ1-2; D is perhaps TRBD1 (6 bases). Germline V gene data show CDR1 as SGHRS and CDR2 as YFSETQ. V lost 3 bases, J lost 2 bases, and 14 bases lay in between. The CDR3 runs 15 residues. CDR3 protein: CASSYAADRNYGYTF. The CDR3 nucleotides read TGCGCCAGCAGCTATGCGGCGGACAGAAACTATGGCTACACCTTC. The complete variable domain, with remaining parts taken from reference TRBV5-1 and TRBJ1-2, reads KAGVTQTPRYLIKTRGQQVTLSCSPISGHRSVSWYQQTPGQGLQFLFEYFSETQRNKGNFPGRFSGRQFSNSRSEMNVSTLELGDSALYLCASSYAADRNYGYTFGSGTRLTVV.

The CDR3 sequence is CASSNIDNYSNQPQHF. The CDR3 DNA is TGTGCCAGCAGCAATATAGACAATTATAGCAATCAGCCCCAGCATTTT. J is TRBJ1-5 and V is TRBV2; no reliable D call. Trimming cost V 6 bases and J 0 bases, with 15 bases left between them. The germline gives CDR1 SNHLY, CDR2 FYNNEI. CDR3 length equals 16 residues.

This clone was seen more than once but under ten times. This sequence joins TRBV5-4 and TRBJ1-1; D is unclear. The CDR3 is made up of 14 amino acids. Trimming shortened V by 0 bases and J by 1 base, and 7 bases separated the two germline ends. The germline gives CDR1 SGHNT, CDR2 YYREEE (reference sequence). The CDR3 DNA reads as TGTGCCAGCAGCTTGGGACACGGGAACACTGAAGCTTTCTTT. Its protein product is CASSLGHGNTEAFF. Filled out from reference TRBV5-4 and TRBJ1-1, the complete variable domain reads ETGVTQSPTHLIKTRGQQVTLRCSSQSGHNTVSWYQQALGQGPQFIFQYYREEENGRGNFPPRFSGLQFPNYSSELNVNALELDDSALYLCASSLGHGNTEAFFGQGTRLTVV.

This clone was detected only once. The chain uses TRBV3-1 (or the pseudogene TRBV3-2) and TRBJ2-5, with 7 bases lining up with TRBD1. The CDR3 length is 17 residues. Germline trimming cut 3 bases from V and 5 bases from J; bases unmatched to any gene: 15. Germline V gene lookup returns CDR1 LGHDT and CDR2 YNNKEL (reference sequence). CDR3 nucleotide sequence: TGTGCCAGCAGCCATCGAAAAACGAAGGACAGGAAGGAGACCCAGTACTTC. Protein product: CASSHRKTKDRKETQYF.

As regards this clone: Its ends do not fully match the called genes, so a read error is possible. The chain combines TRBV2 with TRBJ1-2, with no clear D. There are 15 residues in the CDR3. Germline V gene sequence: CDR1 SNHLY, CDR2 FYNNEI. CDR3 sequence (DNA): TGTGCCAGCAGTGTATTGGGCGTAACAACTTATGGTTACACCTTC. It is translated as CASSVLGVTTYGYTF.

This rearrangement joins TRBV21-1 to TRBJ2-7; the table's D call, TRBD1, was not checked against the DNA. TRBV21-1 is a pseudogene locus. The CDR3 totals 17 residues. CDR3 amino acids: CASSKAIRDRGVLEQYV. The CDR3 DNA follows: TGTGCCAGCAGCAAAGCTATACGGGACAGGGGCGTACTCGAGCAGTACGTC.

The rearrangement uses TRBV30 and TRBJ2-3, with 8 bases fitting TRBD2. V gave up 4 bases and J gave up 7 bases; unmatched junction bases: 7. CDR3 size: 13 residues. The germline V gene has CDR1 GTSNPN and CDR2 SVGIG (reference sequence). CDR3 sequence: CAWTTGGQNTQYF. The CDR3 DNA follows: TGTGCCTGGACGACGGGGGGGCAGAATACGCAGTATTTT.

This chain links TRBV19 with TRBJ1-2; TRBD1 agrees at 11 bases. J gave up 8 bases and V 6 bases, and 11 bases lay outside the gene matches. Germline V gives CDR1 LNHDA, CDR2 SQIVND (reference sequence). This CDR3 has 15 residues. The CDR3 DNA sequence: TGTGCCAGTAGAGCCGGACAGGGGGCGCATTACGGCTACACCTTC. This translates into CASRAGQGAHYGYTF.

This clone has only a few counts. The J gene is TRBJ1-6, the V gene TRBV7-8, with 8 positions matching TRBD1. This CDR3 spans 15 amino acids. The V segment lost 3 bases and the J segment 9 bases; nucleotides outside the gene matches: 7. The germline gives CDR1 SGHVS, CDR2 FQNEAQ. CDR3 sequence (DNA): TGTGCCAGCAGCTTTTGGGGGACAGGTCGTTCACCCCTCCACTTT. Amino acids: CASSFWGTGRSPLHF.

The chain employs TRBV5-4 and TRBJ1-4; D gene unclear. Germline V gene sequence: CDR1 SGHNT, CDR2 YYREEE (reference sequence). The CDR3 covers 14 residues. Trimming took 0 bases from V and 7 from J, leaving 10 bases between them. CDR3 protein: CASSLDRLSEKLFF. The DNA of the CDR3 is TGTGCCAGCAGCTTGGACAGATTGTCTGAAAAACTGTTTTTT.

The chain employs TRBV29-1 and TRBJ1-1; D unresolved. V lost 8 bases and J lost 4, with 23 bases in between. This CDR3 region has 15 residues. Germline V CDR1 and CDR2: SQVTM, ANQGSEA. Written as DNA, the CDR3 is TGCAGCCTTCGTTTTTGGACGGGAGTTGGCACTGAAGCTTTCTTT. Translation gives CSLRFWTGVGTEAFF.

This chain uses TRBV11-3 with TRBJ2-2; D remains ambiguous. Germline V gene lookup returns CDR1 SGHNT and CDR2 YENEEA. V was shortened by 1 base and J by 4 bases, with 7 bases between the two germline ends. CDR3 length equals 14 residues. The CDR3 here is CASSLGTGTGELFF. DNA for the CDR3: TGTGCCAGCAGCTTAGGAACCGGCACCGGGGAGCTGTTTTTT.